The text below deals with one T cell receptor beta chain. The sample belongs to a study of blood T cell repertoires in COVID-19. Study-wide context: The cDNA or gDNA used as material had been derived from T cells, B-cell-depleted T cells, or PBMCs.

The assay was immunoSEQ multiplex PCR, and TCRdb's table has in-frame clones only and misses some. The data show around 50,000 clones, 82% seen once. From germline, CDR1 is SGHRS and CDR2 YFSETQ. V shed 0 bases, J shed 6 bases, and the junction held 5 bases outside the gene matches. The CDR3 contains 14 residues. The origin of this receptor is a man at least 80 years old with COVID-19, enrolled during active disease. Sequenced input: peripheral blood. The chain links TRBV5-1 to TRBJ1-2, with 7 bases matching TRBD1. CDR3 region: CASSLAIRGNGYTF. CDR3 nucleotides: TGCGCCAGCAGCTTGGCCATCAGGGGGAATGGCTACACCTTC.